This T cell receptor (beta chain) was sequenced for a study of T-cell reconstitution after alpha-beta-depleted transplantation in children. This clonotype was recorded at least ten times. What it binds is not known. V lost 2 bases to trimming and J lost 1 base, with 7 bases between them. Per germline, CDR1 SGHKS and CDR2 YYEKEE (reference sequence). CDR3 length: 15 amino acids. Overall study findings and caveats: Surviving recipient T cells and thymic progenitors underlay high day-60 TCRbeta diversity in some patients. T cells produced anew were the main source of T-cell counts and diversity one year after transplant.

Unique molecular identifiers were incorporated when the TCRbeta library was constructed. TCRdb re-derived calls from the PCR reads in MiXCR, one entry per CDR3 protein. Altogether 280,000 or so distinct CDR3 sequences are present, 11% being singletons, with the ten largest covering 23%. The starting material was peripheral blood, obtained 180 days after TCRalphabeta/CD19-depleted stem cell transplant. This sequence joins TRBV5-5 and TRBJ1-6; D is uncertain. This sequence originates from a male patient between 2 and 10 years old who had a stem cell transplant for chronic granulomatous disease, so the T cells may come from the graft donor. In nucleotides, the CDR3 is TGTGCCAGCAGCTTACGCGTGTCCTATAATTCACCCCTCCACTTT. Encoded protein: CASSLRVSYNSPLHF.